The 32 T cell receptor beta chains below come from one sample, sequenced in a study of T cell responses to AZD1222 COVID-19 vaccine. Sequencing used immunoSEQ multiplex PCR; TCRdb keeps in-frame clones, though not all of them. Of about 86,000 clones in the sample, around 80% were seen once. The input for sequencing was peripheral blood, taken on day 0 of AZD1222 vaccination. The receptors were gathered from an adult in good health.

V usage is TRBV18 and J usage is TRBJ2-7; D unclear. The CDR3 is made up of 15 amino acids. The germline CDR1 and CDR2 sequences are KGHSH and LQKENI. The germline V and J ends were trimmed by 5 bases and 2 bases, with 16 bases remaining between them. CDR3 sequence (DNA): TGTGCCAGCTCAGCACAGCAGACGAAAACCTACGAGCAGTACTTC. It codes for CASSAQQTKTYEQYF.

This rearrangement joins TRBV5-4 to TRBJ2-2; tentative D call: TRBD2 (6 bases). The CDR3 spans 18 residues. V lost 4 bases and J 6 bases, leaving 25 bases between the germline ends. The germline gives CDR1 SGHNT, CDR2 YYREEE (reference sequence). DNA of the CDR3: TGTGCCAGCAGCACCAGGGTGGGGGGAGCGCATAAGGCCGGGGAGCTGTTTTTT. Protein sequence: CASSTRVGGAHKAGELFF.

This clone was recorded only once. The rearrangement uses TRBV19 and TRBJ1-2; weak D call: TRBD1 (6 bases). The CDR3 length is 15 residues. Trimming removed 3 bases at V and 4 bases at J, with 15 bases between. CDR1 is LNHDA, CDR2 SQIVND, per germline (reference sequence). This CDR3 reads CASSINGGRLYGYTF. The CDR3 coding sequence is TGTGCCAGTAGTATTAACGGGGGGCGCCTCTATGGCTACACCTTC.

The chain links TRBV5-1 to TRBJ2-2; weak D call: TRBD1 (6 bases). V lost 2 bases, J lost 5 bases, and 16 bases lay in between. There are 16 residues in the CDR3. Germline-derived CDR1 and CDR2 are SGHRS and YFSETQ. DNA for the CDR3: TGCGCCAGCAGCTTAGCAGGGGAGACGGGTACCGGGGAGCTGTTTTTT. It yields the protein CASSLAGETGTGELFF.

V usage is TRBV21-1 and J usage is TRBJ1-2. TRBV21-1 constitutes a pseudogene. The CDR3 spans 14 residues. The CDR3 here is CASSKESGVSGYTF. The CDR3 region has the DNA TGTGCCAGCAGCAAAGAATCGGGGGTTAGTGGCTACACCTTC.

As for this clone: The identical CDR3 is also encoded by other nucleotide sequences in the sample. This chain uses TRBV7-2 with TRBJ1-5, with a possible D match to TRBD1 (5 bases). The V and J ends lost 1 base and 5 bases respectively, with 6 bases between them. CDR1 and CDR2 (germline): SGHTA, FQGNSA. The CDR3 is 13 residues long. The CDR3 DNA reads TGTGCCAGCAGCTTAGGAGGGGATCAGCCCCAGCATTTT. Its translation is CASSLGGDQPQHF.

This chain joins TRBV5-1 and TRBJ2-1, with TRBD1 as a possible D gene (5 bases). The CDR3 is 15 amino acids. Looked up from germline, CDR1 is SGHRS and CDR2 is YFSETQ. Trimming stripped 6 bases from V and 4 bases from J, with 17 bases between. The CDR3 is CASTTTGLRYNEQFF. As DNA, the CDR3 is TGCGCCAGCACCACAACAGGCCTCCGTTACAATGAGCAGTTCTTC.

This chain uses TRBV20-1 with TRBJ2-1; 7 nucleotides align to TRBD2. Germline CDR1 is DFQATT and CDR2 is SNEGSKA (reference sequence). The CDR3 is 11 amino acids. Germline trimming cut 3 bases from V and 15 bases from J; bases unmatched to any gene: 8. For the CDR3, the DNA is TGCAGTGCTAGTCAGGGCGGGAGTACGTTCTTC. Residues: CSASQGGSTFF.

V and J are TRBV10-1 and TRBJ2-5; 8 bases match TRBD2. This CDR3 has 15 amino acids. Germline trimming cut 0 bases from V and 7 bases from J; bases unmatched to any gene: 7. Looked up from germline, CDR1 is WNHNN and CDR2 is SYGVQD (reference sequence). CDR3 amino acids: CASSESSGTDGTQYF. CDR3 sequence (DNA): TGCGCCAGCAGTGAGTCTAGCGGGACCGATGGGACCCAGTACTTC.

The rearrangement uses TRBV5-1 and TRBJ1-3, with TRBD1 identical over 7 bases. CDR1 and CDR2 (germline): SGHRS, YFSETQ. The CDR3 is 16 amino acids. The ends lost 3 bases at V and 1 base at J; junction bases unmatched: 7. In nucleotides, the CDR3 is TGCGCCAGCAGCTCCGCGACAGGGCGGTCTGGAAACACCATATATTTT. This gives the protein CASSSATGRSGNTIYF.

This clone was picked up a small number of times. The chain's CDR3 is CASGLAGGFTYEQYF. The CDR3 DNA is TGTGCCAGCGGGCTAGCGGGAGGTTTTACCTACGAGCAGTACTTC. The chain combines TRBV2 with TRBJ2-7; 11 bases are shared with TRBD2. This CDR3 has 15 amino acids. Unmatched junction bases numbered 8, after V lost 8 bases and J lost 2 bases. Per the germline V gene, CDR1 is SNHLY and CDR2 is FYNNEI.

V usage is TRBV3-1 (or the pseudogene TRBV3-2) and J usage is TRBJ2-2; 9 bases align to TRBD1. CDR1 and CDR2 (germline): LGHDT, YNNKEL (reference sequence). The ends lost 1 base at V and 2 bases at J; junction bases unmatched: 11. CDR3 length: 19 residues. The CDR3: CASSQGRTGTGSNTGELFF. Here the CDR3 DNA reads TGTGCCAGCAGCCAAGGGAGAACCGGGACAGGGAGTAACACCGGGGAGCTGTTTTTT.

The rearrangement uses TRBV18 and TRBJ2-3, with D unclear. CDR1 and CDR2 (germline): KGHSH, LQKENI. V was shortened by 0 bases and J by 6 bases, with 7 bases between the two germline ends. CDR3 size: 13 residues. CDR3 sequence: CASSPPGLDTQYF. CDR3 DNA sequence: TGTGCCAGCTCACCACCAGGGCTGGATACGCAGTATTTT.

The chain recombines TRBV19 with TRBJ2-3, with TRBD2 matching over 13 bases. The CDR3 extends over 14 amino acids. Trimming removed 8 bases from V and 5 bases from J; junction bases left unmatched: 4. The V gene's germline CDR1 is LNHDA and CDR2 SQIVND (reference sequence). CDR3 amino acids: CASSRTSGRDTQYF. CDR3 sequence (DNA): TGTGCCAGTTCCCGGACTAGCGGGAGAGATACGCAGTATTTT.

This chain uses TRBV4-2 with TRBJ2-7; tentative D call: TRBD1 (6 bases). V shed 0 bases and J shed 7 bases, with 16 bases lying between them. Germline V gene lookup returns CDR1 LGHNA and CDR2 YNFKEQ. This CDR3 spans 15 amino acids. The CDR3 DNA is TGTGCCAGCAGCCAAGAATCAGGACAGAACCTAGAGCAGTACTTC. It encodes CASSQESGQNLEQYF.

V and J are TRBV18 and TRBJ2-1; D tentatively reads TRBD1 or TRBD2 (5 bases each). This CDR3 contains 18 residues. The ends were cut back, 3 bases at V and 5 bases at J, with 23 bases in the middle. Per the germline V gene, CDR1 is KGHSH and CDR2 is LQKENI. The CDR3 sequence: CASSPLRAGGRDHNEQFF. CDR3 coding DNA: TGTGCCAGCTCACCCCTCCGCGCGGGCGGACGGGACCACAATGAGCAGTTCTTC.

V and J are TRBV18 and TRBJ2-7; D tentatively reads TRBD1 or TRBD2 (5 bases each). CDR1 and CDR2 (germline): KGHSH, LQKENI. The CDR3 has 15 residues. Trimming stripped 4 bases from V and 3 bases from J, with 16 bases between. The CDR3: CASSQLGTADYEQYF. The CDR3 DNA sequence: TGTGCCAGCTCACAACTCGGGACGGCGGACTACGAGCAGTACTTC.

J is TRBJ1-1 and V is TRBV11-2; D is undetermined. CDR3 length: 13 amino acids. Germline CDR1 and CDR2: SGHAT and FQNNGV. Trimming shortened V by 1 base and J by 2 bases, and 5 bases separated the two germline ends. The CDR3, as DNA: TGTGCCAGCAGCTTAGTAAGTAACACTGAAGCTTTCTTT. Amino acids: CASSLVSNTEAFF.

This chain links TRBV7-9 with TRBJ2-7; 7 bases line up with TRBD2. Losses at the gene ends were 1 base for V and 0 bases for J; bases not matched to a gene: 3. The CDR3 is 15 amino acids. Germline V gene data show CDR1 as SEHNR and CDR2 as FQNEAQ (reference sequence). Here the CDR3 DNA reads TGTGCCAGCAGCTTAGTGGCGGGAGACTCCTACGAGCAGTACTTC. This sequence encodes CASSLVAGDSYEQYF.

The CDR3 region is CASSLGTSGGRQFF. CDR3 nucleotides: TGTGCCAGCAGCCTCGGGACTAGCGGGGGTCGTCAGTTCTTC. The chain uses TRBV14 and TRBJ2-1; TRBD2 matches 14 bases. Trimming at V came to 4 bases and at J to 13 bases, leaving 6 bases not matched to a gene. The CDR3 totals 14 residues. Germline V gives CDR1 SGHDN, CDR2 FVKESK.

The chain employs TRBV21-1 and TRBJ2-1; the table's TRBD2 call for D was not verified on the DNA. TRBV21-1 is listed as a pseudogene. This CDR3 is built from 15 residues. The CDR3 coding sequence is TGTGCCAGCAGCAATTCGGGACTAGCCTCGGATGAGCAGTTCTTC. This encodes CASSNSGLASDEQFF.

This clone was counted a few times. V usage is TRBV30 and J usage is TRBJ1-2; 7 bases align to TRBD1. Germline V gene data show CDR1 as GTSNPN and CDR2 as SVGIG (reference sequence). The V segment lost 5 bases and the J segment 0 bases; nucleotides outside the gene matches: 3. This CDR3 is built from 13 residues. The chain's CDR3 is CAWGTEANYGYTF. DNA for the CDR3: TGTGCCTGGGGGACAGAAGCTAACTATGGCTACACCTTC.

The chain joins TRBV13 to TRBJ2-3; 7 bases are a match to TRBD2. The CDR3 has 14 amino acids. The V segment lost 3 bases and the J segment 0 bases; nucleotides outside the gene matches: 0. CDR1 PRHDT and CDR2 FYEKMQ come from the germline V gene (reference sequence). The CDR3 DNA sequence: TGTGCCAGCAGCTTTAGCGGGAGCACAGATACGCAGTATTTT. Translated: CASSFSGSTDTQYF.

The chain uses TRBV7-9 and TRBJ2-1, with 10 nucleotides matching TRBD2. The germline V gene has CDR1 SEHNR and CDR2 FQNEAQ (reference sequence). The V gene end was trimmed by 5 bases and the J gene end by 9 bases; junction bases not matched to a gene: 10. This CDR3 has 15 residues. CDR3: CASSLSGRAVSEQFF. The CDR3 bases are TGTGCCAGCAGCCTAAGCGGGAGGGCCGTTAGTGAGCAGTTCTTC.

The gene calls are TRBV27 and TRBJ1-1; 9 positions match TRBD1. Trimming at V came to 2 bases and at J to 10 bases, leaving 17 bases not matched to a gene. The germline V gene encodes CDR1 MNHEY and CDR2 SMNVEV (reference sequence). The CDR3 is 17 residues long. In DNA form, the CDR3 reads TGTGCCAGCAGTTTACCCCCCTCTTCGGGACAGGGACGGTTAGCTTTCTTT. Amino acid sequence: CASSLPPSSGQGRLAFF.

The chain carries TRBV4-3 and TRBJ2-3; the D is unclear. Germline CDR1 is LGHNA and CDR2 is YSLEER. The ends were cut back, 4 bases at V and 3 bases at J, with 14 bases in the middle. The CDR3 totals 15 residues. CDR3: CASSLQVIVTDTQYF. The CDR3 nucleotides read TGCGCCAGCAGCCTTCAAGTCATAGTGACAGATACGCAGTATTTT.

This chain uses TRBV18 with TRBJ2-2; D uncertain. The germline CDR1 and CDR2 sequences are KGHSH and LQKENI. Trimming took off 2 bases at V and 6 bases at J, with 7 bases between the two ends. This CDR3 has 13 residues. CDR3: CASSPALAGELFF. CDR3 bases: TGTGCCAGCTCACCAGCGCTAGCCGGGGAGCTGTTTTTT.

The chain is built from TRBV3-1 (or the pseudogene TRBV3-2) and TRBJ2-1, with 7 bases aligning to TRBD2. Germline CDR1 reads LGHDT; CDR2 reads YNNKEL (reference sequence). With V trimmed by 3 bases and J by 7 bases, 12 bases remained unmatched. The length of the CDR3 is 16 residues. DNA for the CDR3: TGTGCCAGCAGCCACTATGGACTAGAAGGTGTTAATGAGCAGTTCTTC. It translates to CASSHYGLEGVNEQFF.

This clone was seen a single time. This chain links TRBV30 with TRBJ2-5, with a possible D match to TRBD2 (7 bases). In germline, CDR1 is GTSNPN, CDR2 SVGIG (reference sequence). Trimming took off 2 bases at V and 1 base at J, with 8 bases between the two ends. The CDR3 has 13 residues. For the CDR3, the DNA is TGTGCCTGGAGTAGGGGGGGCCAAGAGACCCAGTACTTC. Residues: CAWSRGGQETQYF.

The chain joins TRBV18 to TRBJ2-1; 7 bases map to TRBD1. Trimming at V came to 5 bases and at J to 5 bases, leaving 9 bases not matched to a gene. CDR1 and CDR2 (germline): KGHSH, LQKENI. The CDR3 runs to 15 residues. The CDR3 sequence: CASSSYTTGNNEQFF. The CDR3 DNA sequence: TGTGCCAGCTCATCGTATACGACAGGGAACAATGAGCAGTTCTTC. The full variable domain, with the rest looked up from reference TRBV18 and TRBJ2-1, is NAGVMQNPRHLVRRRGQEARLRCSPMKGHSHVYWYRQLPEEGLKFMVYLQKENIIDESGMPKERFSAEFPKEGPSILRIQQVVRGDSAAYFCASSSYTTGNNEQFFGPGTRLTVL.

The chain combines TRBV7-2 with TRBJ2-1; 8 positions agree with TRBD2. The CDR3 consists of 16 residues. V lost 4 bases and J lost 0; bases outside the gene matches: 5. CDR1 and CDR2 (germline): SGHTA, FQGNSA. The CDR3 coding sequence is TGTGCCAGCAGCTCGTTAGCGGGAACCTCCTACAATGAGCAGTTCTTC. Protein product: CASSSLAGTSYNEQFF.

The chain carries TRBV10-1 and TRBJ1-1; 7 bases map to TRBD1. The length of the CDR3 is 14 residues. Germline lookup yields CDR1 WNHNN and CDR2 SYGVQD (reference sequence). Trimming cost V 5 bases and J 4 bases; bases outside gene matches: 7. The CDR3 protein is CASSRGGDSTEAFF. In DNA, the CDR3 is TGCGCCAGCAGTCGTGGTGGGGACAGCACTGAAGCTTTCTTT.